The TCR beta chain under discussion was sequenced for a study of early T cells in non-severe SARS-CoV-2 infection. Study-level points and caveats: The study's VDJdb matching favored anti-spike CD8 responses and missed private and CD4 specificities.

Separate cDNA molecules each had unique molecular identifiers attached to them. MiXCR, run by TCRdb on the 5' RACE reads, gives a single entry per CDR3 protein. Of about 24,000 distinct CDR3 sequences listed, 4.3% were seen once; the top ten hold 15% to 18%. This CDR3 contains 16 residues. The J segment lost 1 base and the V segment lost 4 bases, leaving 7 bases of the junction unmatched. In its sample, this clonotype was seen many times. Its antigen is currently unknown. The sample consisted of whole blood. The clonotype originates from an adult who was a healthcare worker with PCR-confirmed SARS-CoV-2 infection or an uninfected control (not recorded which). The rearrangement links TRBV12-3 or TRBV12-4 to TRBJ2-3; 8 bases are shared with TRBD1. Written as DNA, the CDR3 is TGTGCCAGCAGTTCGACTACGGGACAGGGCACAGATACGCAGTATTTT. This encodes CASSSTTGQGTDTQYF.